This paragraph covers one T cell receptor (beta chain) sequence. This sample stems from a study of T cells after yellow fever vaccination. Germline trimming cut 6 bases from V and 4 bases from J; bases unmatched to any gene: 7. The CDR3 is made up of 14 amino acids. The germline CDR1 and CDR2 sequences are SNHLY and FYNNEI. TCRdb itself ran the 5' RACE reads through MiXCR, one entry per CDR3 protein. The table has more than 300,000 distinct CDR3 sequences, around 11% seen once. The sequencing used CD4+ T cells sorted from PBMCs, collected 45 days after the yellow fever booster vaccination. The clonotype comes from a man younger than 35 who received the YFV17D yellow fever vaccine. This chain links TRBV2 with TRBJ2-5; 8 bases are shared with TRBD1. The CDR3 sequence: CASRDRGGGETQYF. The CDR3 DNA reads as TGTGCCAGCAGAGACAGGGGCGGTGGAGAGACCCAGTACTTC.